These T cell receptor beta chains were read from a single sample in a study of post-analysis software for immune sequencing data. A single record per CDR3 protein comes from TCRdb applying MiXCR to the PCR reads. The table includes some 890,000 distinct CDR3 sequences, 53% detected once. Specimen: blood. These receptors came from a girl aged 5 to 17 with multiple sclerosis. Each CDR3 is given with its conserved first and last residue. Fields, in order: V gene, J gene, CDR3 length, CDR3 protein.

>TRBV29-1|NA|12
CSVVTARHEQYF
>TRBV28|TRBJ2-5|11
CATRVEKTQYF
>TRBV28|TRBJ1-5|15
CASSLSWQLNQPQHF
>TRBV12-3/TRBV12-4|TRBJ2-7|14
CASSPDGSSYEQYF
>TRBV20-1|TRBJ2-1|15
CSYQTGGPIKNEQFF
>TRBV6-5|TRBJ2-7|14
CASRPYARPYEQYF
>TRBV7-3|TRBJ2-2|13
CASSLLVPGELFF
>TRBV10-3|TRBJ2-5|17
CAISESSSGRAQETQYF
>TRBV10-1|TRBJ2-5|16
CASSESSGSPGKTQYF
>TRBV6-2/TRBV6-3|NA|14
CASSYLGLVYEQYF
>TRBV7-2|TRBJ2-1|15
CASSLALAGLNEQFF
>TRBV20-1|TRBJ2-5|14
CSATPGLAGETQYF
>TRBV6-6|TRBJ2-7|14
CASTLDRNSYEQYF
>TRBV4-1|TRBJ1-2|15
CASSQDPGHSYGYTF
>TRBV10-3|NA|12
CAIRKDSYEQYF
>TRBV14|TRBJ1-4|13
CASSQVLQGELFF
>TRBV12-3/TRBV12-4|TRBJ1-1|14
CASSARTQNTEAFF
>TRBV7-8|TRBJ2-1|13
CASSLGQSNEQFF
>TRBV5-1|TRBJ2-3|15
CASSPSGAGADTQYF
>TRBV6-1|TRBJ2-7|16
CASSPAGDRGIYEQYF
>TRBV5-5|TRBJ2-7|15
CASSLGRESHYEQYF
>TRBV21-1|TRBJ2-7|12
CASSTARVSQYF
>TRBV7-9|TRBJ2-6|15
CASSLAVSGANVLTF
>TRBV5-1|TRBJ2-7|15
CASSPRTGSTIEQYF
>TRBV5-1|TRBJ2-7|15
CASSPGTGWVYEQYF
>TRBV20-1|TRBJ2-5|17
CSARYPGQGQGWETQYF
>TRBV15|NA|14
CATSRDNRGETQYF
>TRBV7-2|TRBJ2-4|13
CASSLQGLDIQYF
>TRBV20-1|TRBJ2-1|13
CSARLAFNNEQFF
>TRBV7-2|TRBJ2-1|16
CASSQGTGLGGNEQFF
>TRBV20-1|TRBJ2-5|14
CSARSDRGQETQYF
>TRBV27|NA|13
CASSPLAEETQYF
>TRBV6-1|TRBJ2-4|15
CASSWTGVAKNIQYF
>TRBV7-2|NA|15
CASSITTGLQYEQYF
>TRBV11-2|TRBJ2-4|11
CASSSGNIQYF
>TRBV7-2|TRBJ2-7|17
CASSLEGAGQFRYEQYF
>TRBV4-2|TRBJ1-4|17
CASSQVRQGKTNEKLFF
>TRBV7-3|TRBJ2-3|16
CASSLRQGGVPDTQYF
>TRBV5-1|TRBJ1-2|13
CASSQAISRGYTF
>TRBV4-1|TRBJ1-4|14
CASSQGGDGEKLFF
>TRBV6-5|TRBJ1-1|14
CATSFRDSNTEAFF
>TRBV5-5|TRBJ2-4|13
CASSLAPVNIQYF
>TRBV5-1|TRBJ2-7|14
CASSPETGRYEQYF
>TRBV29-1|TRBJ2-4|14
CSVAGGTGRDIQYF
>TRBV6-2/TRBV6-3|TRBJ2-5|19
CASSSPSVGKGMGQETQYF
>TRBV5-6|TRBJ2-2|16
CASSLGYRANTGELFF
>TRBV28|TRBJ2-3|18
CASSSARASGSEGYTQYF
>TRBV6-6|TRBJ1-2|14
CASSYGEANYGYTF
>TRBV7-9|TRBJ1-4|14
CASRRTEPNEKLFF
>TRBV5-6|TRBJ2-6|17
CASSPRGSISGANVLTF
>TRBV11-2|TRBJ2-7|14
CASSFLRANGEQYF
>TRBV10-3|TRBJ2-5|15
CAISRDRGLQETQYF
>TRBV6-2/TRBV6-3|TRBJ2-4|15
CASSPPTPAKNIQYF
>TRBV12-3/TRBV12-4|TRBJ2-7|14
CASSWTSGVYEQYF
>TRBV5-1|TRBJ2-1|15
CASSGGTVTNNEQFF
>TRBV6-1|TRBJ2-1|18
CASSATVGLAGGVGEQFF
>TRBV6-5|TRBJ2-6|18
CASSYPDGGSSGANVLTF
>TRBV20-1|TRBJ2-7|15
CSASRWSSGRDEQYF
>TRBV5-4|TRBJ2-1|15
CASSGGSPGGNEQFF
>TRBV2|TRBJ2-7|14
CASSVWQGLGEQYF